The 32 T cell receptor beta chains listed next were all sequenced from one sample in a study of blood T cells in healthy people across ages. Primers used in a second PCR of roughly 6 to 11 cycles were a sample-barcoded 5' primer and a J-beta primer mix. TCRdb redid the calling of the 5' RACE reads with MiXCR, one entry per CDR3 protein. The sample lists a few hundred thousand distinct CDR3 sequences; about 26% were seen once. This sample also belongs to another study, concerning T cells of mothers and their children.

Sequenced sample: blood. The source of these receptors is a boy between 2 and 15 years old in good health.

CDR3 sequence (DNA): TGCGCCAGCAGCCAGGGTGAGCCAGTAAATCCCTACGAGCAGTACTTC. It encodes CASSQGEPVNPYEQYF. This chain joins TRBV4-1 and TRBJ2-7; no reliable D call. Deletions cut 3 bases from V and 2 bases from J, with 17 bases between. The CDR3 is made up of 16 amino acids. CDR1 and CDR2 (germline): MGHRA, YSYEKL.

This chain connects TRBV4-3 to TRBJ2-5; 8 bases match TRBD1. TRBJ2-7 matches the DNA end more closely, so the J call is doubtful. Germline loops: CDR1 LGHNA, CDR2 YSLEER. The length of the CDR3 is 15 residues. The CDR3 DNA follows: TGCGCCAGCAGCCAAGATCGGACAGGGACCTACGAGCAGTACTTC. Its translation: CASSQDRTGTYEQYF.

The gene calls are TRBV20-1 and TRBJ2-7, with TRBD1 as a possible D gene (6 bases). The germline gives CDR1 DFQATT, CDR2 SNEGSKA (reference sequence). This CDR3 contains 14 residues. Between the trimmed V and J ends, which lost 7 bases and 6 bases, there was a span of 22 bases. CDR3 sequence reads: CSGARAGAECEQYF. CDR3 DNA sequence: TGCAGTGGCGCTAGGGCAGGGGCGGAATGCGAGCAGTACTTC.

This chain connects TRBV10-3 to TRBJ2-2; 9 bases map to TRBD2. Germline trimming cut 7 bases from V and 7 bases from J; bases unmatched to any gene: 7. In germline, CDR1 is ENHRY, CDR2 SYGVKD. This CDR3 is 14 amino acids long. The CDR3 reads CAITGGRADGELFF. CDR3 in DNA: TGTGCCATCACCGGCGGGAGGGCCGACGGGGAGCTGTTTTTT.

The rearrangement joins TRBV29-1 to TRBJ1-2, with TRBD1 identical over 8 bases. This CDR3 has 13 amino acids. Germline loops: CDR1 SQVTM, CDR2 ANQGSEA. With 4 bases clipped from V and 7 bases from J, the junction kept 8 bases outside the gene matches. DNA for the CDR3: TGCAGCGTTGCCCAGGGGGCCTGGGCTGGCTACACCTTC. It translates to CSVAQGAWAGYTF.

This clonotype was picked up a small number of times. Relative to the germline gene, one junction end is altered; a read error may explain this. The chain carries TRBV3-1 and TRBJ1-4; no clear D. In germline, CDR1 is LGHDT, CDR2 YNNKEL (reference sequence). The CDR3 loop spans 14 amino acids. The CDR3 region has the DNA TGTGCCAGTAGCCAAGTAAAGCCTGGGGAAAAACTGTTTTTT. This codes for CASSQVKPGEKLFF.

The chain combines TRBV5-1 with TRBJ1-6, with a possible D match to TRBD1 (6 bases). CDR1 is SGHRS and CDR2 is YFSETQ in the germline V gene. This CDR3 comprises 15 residues. The V end lost 3 bases, the J end lost 3 bases, and 10 bases lay between the germline ends. CDR3 protein: CASSSDSYYNSPLHF. CDR3 DNA: TGCGCCAGCAGCTCGGACAGCTACTATAATTCACCCCTCCACTTT.

This clonotype was detected only a few times. The chain combines TRBV11-2 with TRBJ2-2; D is perhaps TRBD2 (6 bases). V lost 2 bases and J 6 bases, leaving 13 bases between the germline ends. The CDR3 sequence is 15 residues long. Looked up from germline, CDR1 is SGHAT and CDR2 is FQNNGV. CDR3 protein: CASSLLRGSAGELFF. As DNA, the CDR3 is TGTGCCAGCAGCTTATTGCGGGGATCTGCCGGGGAGCTGTTTTTT.

V gene TRBV14 combines with J gene TRBJ2-5; D is unresolved. Near its end, the DNA agrees better with TRBJ2-7, so the J call may be wrong. CDR1 SGHDN and CDR2 FVKESK come from the germline V gene. The CDR3 runs to 14 residues. CDR3 sequence: CASSQDILGPEQYF. The DNA of the CDR3 is TGTGCCAGCAGCCAAGACATCCTCGGCCCCGAGCAGTACTTC.

The chain recombines TRBV15 with TRBJ2-5; weak D call: TRBD1 (5 bases). The V and J ends lost 1 base and 4 bases respectively, with 13 bases between them. The germline V gene encodes CDR1 LNHNV and CDR2 YYDKDF (reference sequence). This CDR3 spans 15 amino acids. CDR3 sequence reads: CATSRVSGNGETQYF. The CDR3 bases are TGTGCCACCAGCAGAGTCTCAGGGAATGGAGAGACCCAGTACTTC.

This chain connects TRBV3-1 to TRBJ1-3; weak D call: TRBD1 (6 bases). Germline assignment: CDR1 LGHDT and CDR2 YNNKEL (reference sequence). Deletions cut 4 bases from V and 2 bases from J, with 12 bases between. The CDR3 is made up of 15 amino acids. For the CDR3, the DNA is TGTGCCAGCAGCCCCCCAGGGGCGGCTGGAAACACCATATATTTT. As protein: CASSPPGAAGNTIYF.

This rearrangement joins TRBV29-1 to TRBJ1-1, with D hard to call. V lost 5 bases, J lost 4 bases, and 8 bases lay in between. Germline loops: CDR1 SQVTM, CDR2 ANQGSEA. CDR3 length: 11 amino acids. CDR3 coding DNA: TGCAGCGTTAGGCGAGGCACTGAAGCTTTCTTT. It encodes CSVRRGTEAFF. Full variable domain (rest looked up from reference TRBV29-1 and TRBJ1-1): SAVISQKPSRDICQRGTSLTIQCQVDSQVTMMFWYRQQPGQSLTLIATANQGSEATYESGFVIDKFPISRPNLTFSTLTVSNMSPEDSSIYLCSVRRGTEAFFGQGTRLTVV.

This clonotype occurred a few times. V is TRBV7-9 and J is TRBJ2-1; D call uncertain. The ends were cut back, 4 bases at V and 4 bases at J, with 5 bases in the middle. The CDR3 contains 12 residues. CDR1 is SEHNR and CDR2 is FQNEAQ in the germline V gene (reference sequence). CDR3 in amino acids: CASSSQYNEQFF. CDR3 bases: TGTGCCAGCAGCTCCCAATACAATGAGCAGTTCTTC.

The rearrangement uses TRBV2 and TRBJ2-4; no clear D gene. In germline, CDR1 is SNHLY, CDR2 FYNNEI. The V and J ends lost 3 bases and 3 bases respectively, with 18 bases between them. This CDR3 spans 17 amino acids. CDR3 amino acids: CASSDYRSGPYKNIQYF. Here the CDR3 DNA reads TGTGCCAGCAGTGATTACCGATCTGGACCGTACAAAAACATTCAGTACTTC.

V is TRBV7-2 and J is TRBJ2-2; TRBD2 matches 8 bases. This CDR3 contains 15 residues. Germline loops: CDR1 SGHTA, CDR2 FQGNSA. The ends lost 2 bases at V and 5 bases at J; junction bases unmatched: 4. The CDR3 protein is CASSLPAGVTGELFF. CDR3 nucleotide sequence: TGTGCCAGCAGCTTACCAGCGGGGGTAACCGGGGAGCTGTTTTTT.

The chain combines TRBV18 with TRBJ2-7; 7 nucleotides agree with TRBD2. This CDR3 has 16 amino acids. Trimming cost V 2 bases and J 1 base; bases outside gene matches: 8. Per germline, CDR1 KGHSH and CDR2 LQKENI. CDR3 nucleotides: TGTGCCAGCTCACCAGGGAGGGCCTTGGGATCCTACGAGCAGTACTTC. This sequence encodes CASSPGRALGSYEQYF.

This clonotype was picked up a small number of times. Written as DNA, the CDR3 is TGTGCCATCAGTGAGTCGACACAGGAGAACACTGAAGCTTTCTTT. Protein product: CAISESTQENTEAFF. The chain couples TRBV10-3 to TRBJ1-1; a weak D match, TRBD1 (5 bases). The CDR3 contains 15 residues. Per the germline V gene, CDR1 is ENHRY and CDR2 is SYGVKD. Trimming cost V 0 bases and J 1 base, with 9 bases left between them.

This clonotype was recorded at least ten times. The rearrangement links TRBV6-5 to TRBJ1-2; no clear D. This CDR3 spans 14 amino acids. The germline V and J ends were trimmed by 0 bases and 4 bases, with 9 bases remaining between them. Germline CDR1 MNHEY, CDR2 SVGAGI. CDR3 in amino acids: CASSYSPEIYGYTF. In DNA, the CDR3 is TGTGCCAGCAGTTACTCACCAGAAATCTATGGCTACACCTTC.

This clonotype was counted only a few times. V usage is TRBV20-1 and J usage is TRBJ1-3, with D tentatively TRBD1 (6 bases). There are 13 residues in the CDR3. Germline loops: CDR1 DFQATT, CDR2 SNEGSKA (reference sequence). V was trimmed by 5 bases and J by 2 bases, leaving 10 bases between them. The CDR3 protein is CSASTGPGNTIYF. DNA of the CDR3: TGCAGTGCTTCGACAGGTCCTGGAAACACCATATATTTT.

This clonotype was seen ten or more times. V gene TRBV9 combines with J gene TRBJ2-5; D gene ambiguous. CDR3 length: 13 residues. Germline V CDR1 and CDR2: SGDLS, YYNGEE. V was trimmed by 4 bases and J by 5 bases, leaving 12 bases between them. The CDR3 sequence is CASSLGTLETQYF. In DNA form, the CDR3 reads TGTGCCAGCAGCCTCGGCACCCTTGAGACCCAGTACTTC.

This clonotype was seen a few times. V is TRBV7-3 and J is TRBJ2-3, with D unclear. Trimming cost V 5 bases and J 1 base, with 13 bases left between them. CDR1 SGHTA and CDR2 FQGTGA come from the germline V gene. The CDR3 consists of 15 residues. The CDR3 nucleotides are TGTGCCAGCAGCGCCGTCGGATCCGGCACAGATACGCAGTATTTT. Translation: CASSAVGSGTDTQYF.

This clonotype has just a few counts. This may arise from a read error, as a much more abundant clone is one base away. The J gene is TRBJ2-7, the V gene TRBV20-1, with D possibly matching TRBD1 (6 bases). CDR3 size: 14 residues. The germline CDR1 and CDR2 sequences are DFQATT and SNEGSKA (reference sequence). V lost 1 base to trimming and J lost 0 bases, with 10 bases between them. The chain's CDR3 is CSARGGTNSYEQYF. Written as DNA, the CDR3 is TGCAGTGCTAGAGGTGGGACAAACTCCTACGAGCAGTACTTC.

This clonotype was seen repeatedly, ten times or more. The V and J genes are TRBV5-1 and TRBJ2-3, with 8 positions matching TRBD2. The germline CDR1 and CDR2 sequences are SGHRS and YFSETQ. J gave up 0 bases and V 4 bases, and 4 bases lay outside the gene matches. This CDR3 has 15 residues. The CDR3 DNA sequence: TGCGCCAGCAGCCCAGCGGGGGAGAGCACAGATACGCAGTATTTT. Its protein product is CASSPAGESTDTQYF.

The J gene is TRBJ1-2, the V gene TRBV5-1, with 8 bases matching TRBD1. The J segment lost 8 bases and the V segment lost 4 bases, leaving 7 bases of the junction unmatched. Germline lookup yields CDR1 SGHRS and CDR2 YFSETQ. This CDR3 has 13 amino acids. In DNA, the CDR3 is TGCGCCAGCAGCGTGCAGGGGGCTGAAGGCTACACCTTC. Translation gives CASSVQGAEGYTF.

This clonotype has just a few counts. The V gene is TRBV29-1, the J gene TRBJ2-3; D gene unclear. V lost 0 bases and J lost 2, with 3 bases in between. The CDR3 has 12 residues. The germline CDR1 and CDR2 sequences are SQVTM and ANQGSEA. CDR3: CSVEDPTDTQYF. The DNA of the CDR3 is TGCAGCGTTGAAGATCCCACAGATACGCAGTATTTT.

The gene calls are TRBV4-1 and TRBJ1-2, with D hard to call. Germline V gene lookup returns CDR1 MGHRA and CDR2 YSYEKL. This CDR3 comprises 16 residues. Trimming stripped 0 bases from V and 0 bases from J, with 11 bases between. The CDR3 DNA reads TGCGCCAGCAGCCAAGATCGTGAAGGACCTAACTATGGCTACACCTTC. Amino acids: CASSQDREGPNYGYTF.

This CDR3 reads CASSLVRGLYTGELFF. DNA of the CDR3: TGTGCCAGCAGCTTAGTTAGGGGGCTTTACACCGGGGAGCTGTTTTTT. V is TRBV13 and J is TRBJ2-2, with 7 bases identical to TRBD1. Germline CDR1 PRHDT, CDR2 FYEKMQ (reference sequence). The CDR3 extends over 16 amino acids. Germline trimming cut 1 base from V and 3 bases from J; bases unmatched to any gene: 5.

The chain links TRBV7-7 to TRBJ2-3; either TRBD1 or TRBD2 may supply D (5 bases each). This CDR3 spans 14 amino acids. CDR1 SSHAT and CDR2 FNYEAQ come from the germline V gene (reference sequence). V shed 5 bases and J shed 3 bases, with 12 bases lying between them. In nucleotides, the CDR3 is TGTGCCAGCAGCCCAGGGACCCGGACAGATACGCAGTATTTT. It is translated as CASSPGTRTDTQYF.

J is TRBJ1-4 and V is TRBV27, with 9 bases that match TRBD1. This CDR3 has 17 residues. Trimming took 3 bases from V and 7 from J; bases not matched to a gene: 12. The germline gives CDR1 MNHEY, CDR2 SMNVEV (reference sequence). This chain's CDR3 is CASSFLQGAQGPEKLFF. CDR3 sequence (DNA): TGTGCCAGCAGTTTTCTACAGGGGGCGCAGGGTCCTGAAAAACTGTTTTTT.

This chain uses TRBV9 with TRBJ1-4, with TRBD1 identical over 10 bases. This CDR3 comprises 15 residues. J was trimmed by 8 bases and V by 0 bases; bases with no gene match: 4. CDR1 is SGDLS, CDR2 YYNGEE, per germline. The CDR3 sequence: CASSVEGTGVEKLFF. As DNA, the CDR3 is TGTGCCAGCAGCGTAGAGGGGACAGGGGTCGAAAAACTGTTTTTT. The full variable domain, rest sourced from reference TRBV9 and TRBJ1-4, is DSGVTQTPKHLITATGQRVTLRCSPRSGDLSVYWYQQSLDQGLQFLIQYYNGEERAKGNILERFSAQQFPDLHSELNLSSLELGDSALYFCASSVEGTGVEKLFFGSGTQLSVL.

The chain carries TRBV5-1 and TRBJ2-5; TRBD1 is a possible D gene (6 bases). Germline assignment: CDR1 SGHRS and CDR2 YFSETQ. This CDR3 contains 15 residues. Trimming removed 4 bases at V and 1 base at J, with 14 bases between. The CDR3 region has the DNA TGCGCCAGCAGCGGCGAGACAGGCCCCCAAGAGACCCAGTACTTC. Translation: CASSGETGPQETQYF.

The chain joins TRBV7-8 to TRBJ2-1; D remains ambiguous. V lost 5 bases and J lost 10, with 9 bases in between. The CDR3 is 11 residues long. Germline CDR1 and CDR2: SGHVS and FQNEAQ. The CDR3 spells CASSPQTEQFF. CDR3 nucleotides: TGTGCCAGCAGCCCCCAGACCGAGCAGTTCTTC.